Included here is one T cell receptor (beta chain) sequence, with context. The data are from a study of PD-L1 blockade in urothelial cancer. Time point defined: pretreatment peripheral blood. Sample numbers ranged from 1 to 8 per patient, encompassing pretreatment and on-treatment collections. Only in-frame clones appear in the TCRdb table, and some are missing; sequencing was by immunoSEQ multiplex PCR. This table has tens of thousands of clones, around 83% appearing once. Unmatched junction bases numbered 11, after V lost 0 bases and J lost 8 bases. CDR3 length: 17 residues. Germline V gene data show CDR1 as SGHRS and CDR2 as YFSETQ.

This clonotype was sampled from a woman in her 70s with urothelial cancer. This chain connects TRBV5-1 to TRBJ2-1; TRBD2 matches at 10 bases. The source was PBMCs, collected around atezolizumab (anti-PD-L1) treatment. This chain's CDR3 is CASSLVVLAGGADEQFF. In DNA form, the CDR3 reads TGCGCCAGCAGCTTGGTGGTGTTAGCGGGAGGCGCCGATGAGCAGTTCTTC.